This entry is about one T cell receptor (beta chain). In the source study's methods: The assay estimated nucleated cells by amplifying reference gene primers. Assay: immunoSEQ multiplex PCR; the TCRdb copy retains only in-frame clones and omits some. The DNA was the basis for D and trimming; V, J and clone size are from that table. In the table there are some 150,000 clones, roughly 90% of which are singletons. This entry comes from a study of blood T cell repertoires in COVID-19. Study at large: COVID-19 samples collected from the United States, Italy and Spain covered acute and convalescent phases. Nucleic acid was either cDNA or gDNA, and it came from T cells, B-cell-depleted T cells, or PBMCs.

Germline-derived CDR1 and CDR2 are KGHSH and LQKENI. The length of the CDR3 is 16 residues. The V end lost 3 bases, the J end lost 8 bases, and 22 bases lay between the germline ends. This clonotype was obtained from a man aged 60 to 69 with acute or convalescent COVID-19. The chain recombines TRBV18 with TRBJ1-2; perhaps TRBD1 as D (5 bases). The specimen sequenced was peripheral blood. The CDR3 is CASSPQGGGGTLGYTF. The CDR3 DNA follows: TGTGCCAGCTCACCCCAGGGCGGGGGAGGTACCCTCGGCTACACCTTC.